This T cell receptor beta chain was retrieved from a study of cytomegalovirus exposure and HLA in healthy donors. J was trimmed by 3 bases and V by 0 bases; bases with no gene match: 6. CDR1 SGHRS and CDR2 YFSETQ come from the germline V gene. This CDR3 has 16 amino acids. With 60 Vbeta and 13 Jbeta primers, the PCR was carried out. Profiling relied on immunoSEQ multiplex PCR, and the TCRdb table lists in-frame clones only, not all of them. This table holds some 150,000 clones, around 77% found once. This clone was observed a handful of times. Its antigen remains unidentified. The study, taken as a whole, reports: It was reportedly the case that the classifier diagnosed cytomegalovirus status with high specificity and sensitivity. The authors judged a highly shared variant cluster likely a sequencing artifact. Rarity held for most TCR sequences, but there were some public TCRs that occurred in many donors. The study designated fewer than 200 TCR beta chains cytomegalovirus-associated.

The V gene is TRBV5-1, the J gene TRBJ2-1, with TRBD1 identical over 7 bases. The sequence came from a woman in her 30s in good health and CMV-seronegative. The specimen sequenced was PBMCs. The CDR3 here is CASSLVRDSYYNEQFF. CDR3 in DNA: TGCGCCAGCAGCTTGGTTCGGGACAGCTACTACAATGAGCAGTTCTTC.